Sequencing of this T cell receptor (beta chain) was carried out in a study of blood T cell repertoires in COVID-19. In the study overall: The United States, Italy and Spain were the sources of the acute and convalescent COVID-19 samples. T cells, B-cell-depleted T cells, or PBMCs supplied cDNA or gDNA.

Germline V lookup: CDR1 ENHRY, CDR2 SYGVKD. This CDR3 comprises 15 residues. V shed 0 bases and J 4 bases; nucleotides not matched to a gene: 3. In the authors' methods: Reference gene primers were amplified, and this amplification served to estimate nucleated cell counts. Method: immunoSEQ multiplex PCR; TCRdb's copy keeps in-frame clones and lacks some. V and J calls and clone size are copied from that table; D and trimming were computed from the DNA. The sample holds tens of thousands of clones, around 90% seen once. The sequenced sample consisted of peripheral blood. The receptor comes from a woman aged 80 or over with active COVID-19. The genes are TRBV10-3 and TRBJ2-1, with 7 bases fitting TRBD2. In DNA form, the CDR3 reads TGTGCCATCAGTGAGTCTCGCGGGAGTTACAATGAGCAGTTCTTC. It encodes CAISESRGSYNEQFF.